Following are 9 T cell receptor beta chains from one sample sequenced in a study of blood T cell repertoires in COVID-19. Repertoires were generated with immunoSEQ multiplex PCR, while TCRdb's copy carries only in-frame clones and drops some. The repertoire has fewer than 700,000 clones, about 89% of them found once; the top ten carry under 8.5%. Input material: peripheral blood. The receptors were sampled from a woman aged 45-65 years with COVID-19, enrolled during active disease.

The chain carries TRBV5-6 and TRBJ1-1; no clear D gene. CDR3 length equals 13 residues. V lost 3 bases and J lost 4, with 10 bases in between. Germline values: CDR1 SGHDT, CDR2 YYEEEE. The CDR3 nucleotides read TGTGCCAGCAGCTCTGGACTACTCACTGAAGCTTTCTTT. Protein: CASSSGLLTEAFF.

V gene TRBV11-1 combines with J gene TRBJ1-1; D is possibly TRBD1 (5 bases). From germline, CDR1 is SGHAT and CDR2 FQDESV (reference sequence). Trimming took off 2 bases at V and 6 bases at J, with 19 bases between the two ends. The CDR3 sequence is 16 residues long. CDR3 sequence (DNA): TGTGCCAGCAGCTTATTTGCTACGGACATCTTACCTGAAGCTTTCTTT. Amino acids: CASSLFATDILPEAFF.

This chain uses TRBV27 with TRBJ1-6; D gene uncertain. V was cut by 5 bases and J by 10 bases, with 12 bases left in between. Germline-derived CDR1 and CDR2 are MNHEY and SMNVEV (reference sequence). CDR3 length: 13 amino acids. In nucleotides, the CDR3 is TGTGCCAGCAGTGGAGCGAGGAGGTCACCCCTCCACTTT. Its translation is CASSGARRSPLHF.

This chain uses TRBV18 with TRBJ1-4; D call uncertain. Trimming shortened V by 4 bases and J by 0 bases, and 18 bases separated the two germline ends. CDR1 KGHSH and CDR2 LQKENI come from the germline V gene. CDR3 length: 18 amino acids. The CDR3 loop is CASSHSYTNLATNEKLFF. CDR3 coding DNA: TGTGCCAGCTCACACAGTTACACGAACTTAGCAACTAATGAAAAACTGTTTTTT.

This clone has just one count. The sample holds other DNA sequences that translate to the same CDR3. The chain carries TRBV5-1 and TRBJ1-6, with unresolved D. V was cut by 2 bases and J by 8 bases, with 14 bases left in between. This CDR3 contains 15 residues. Germline CDR1 SGHRS, CDR2 YFSETQ. In DNA form, the CDR3 reads TGCGCCAGCAGCTTAGTGCCCGGGAGGGATTCACCCCTCCACTTT. Encoded protein: CASSLVPGRDSPLHF.

The J gene is TRBJ1-1, the V gene TRBV5-1; D is ambiguous. Germline CDR1 and CDR2: SGHRS and YFSETQ. V was cut by 0 bases and J by 1 base, with 13 bases left in between. The CDR3 is 16 residues long. The CDR3 reads CASSLEPRGTNTEAFF. CDR3 coding DNA: TGCGCCAGCAGCTTGGAGCCCCGGGGTACGAACACTGAAGCTTTCTTT.

The chain employs TRBV6-5 and TRBJ1-5; the D is unclear. The CDR3 has 13 amino acids. Germline CDR1 reads MNHEY; CDR2 reads SVGAGI. Trimming took off 5 bases at V and 4 bases at J, with 9 bases between the two ends. CDR3 nucleotides: TGTGCCAGCAGTCGCCACACAAATCAGCCCCAGCATTTT. It translates to CASSRHTNQPQHF.

V and J are TRBV3-1 (or the pseudogene TRBV3-2) and TRBJ1-2; tentative D call: TRBD1 (6 bases). V was shortened by 0 bases and J by 4 bases, with 12 bases between the two germline ends. The CDR3 runs 15 residues. Per germline, CDR1 LGHDT and CDR2 YNNKEL (reference sequence). DNA for the CDR3: TGTGCCAGCAGCCAAGATGCGGGGGGCAGCTATGGCTACACCTTC. This codes for CASSQDAGGSYGYTF.

V is TRBV11-3 and J is TRBJ2-3; the match to TRBD1 covers 9 bases. From germline, CDR1 is SGHNT and CDR2 YENEEA. This CDR3 contains 16 residues. V gave up 0 bases and J gave up 3 bases; unmatched junction bases: 4. Here the CDR3 reads CASSLDGTGSTDTQYF. The CDR3 DNA is TGTGCCAGCAGCTTAGATGGGACAGGGTCAACAGATACGCAGTATTTT. The complete variable domain, with remaining parts taken from reference TRBV11-3 and TRBJ2-3, reads EAGVVQSPRYKIIEKKQPVAFWCNPISGHNTLYWYLQNLGQGPELLIRYENEEAVDDSQLPKDRFSAERLKGVDSTLKIQPAELGDSAVYLCASSLDGTGSTDTQYFGPGTRLTVL.